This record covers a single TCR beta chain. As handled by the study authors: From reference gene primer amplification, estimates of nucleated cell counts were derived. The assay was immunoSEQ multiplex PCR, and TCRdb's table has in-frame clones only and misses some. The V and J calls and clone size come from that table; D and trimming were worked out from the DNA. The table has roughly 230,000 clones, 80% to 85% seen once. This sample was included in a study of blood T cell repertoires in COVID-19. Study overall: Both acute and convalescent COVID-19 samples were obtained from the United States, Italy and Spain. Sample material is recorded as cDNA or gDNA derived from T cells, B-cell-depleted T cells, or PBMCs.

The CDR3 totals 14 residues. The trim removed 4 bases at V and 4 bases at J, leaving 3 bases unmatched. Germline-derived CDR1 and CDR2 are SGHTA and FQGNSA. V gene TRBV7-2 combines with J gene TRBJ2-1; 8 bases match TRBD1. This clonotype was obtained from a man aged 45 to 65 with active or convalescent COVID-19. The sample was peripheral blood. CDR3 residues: CASSSRTGYNEQFF. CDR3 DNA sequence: TGTGCCAGCAGCTCCCGGACAGGGTACAATGAGCAGTTCTTC.